The subject of this entry is one T cell receptor (beta chain). The clone's antigen remains unknown. No base-level quality is on record; no much larger clone is a single base apart. Collaborating institutions collected whole blood in K2EDTA tubes following their own protocols. Collaborator samples were shipped for TCRbeta analysis as frozen whole blood, isolated PBMCs, or DNA extracted from either sample type. This specimen belongs to a study of blood T cell repertoires in COVID-19 (dated by TCRdb to 2019 to 2021). Describing the broader study: Samples from collaborators originated in the United States, Italy and Spain and spanned both the acute and convalescent phases of COVID-19. HLA class I and class II types, where available, came from metadata supplied by the sample provider rather than from assay-based typing. Subjects who had been exposed to COVID-19, were actively infected with it, or had recovered from it provided the deeply sampled blood TCRbeta repertoires that made up the dataset. Sample metadata almost always included a de-identified subject ID, COVID-19 status, age in years and sex. The repertoires were released in a freely available public database intended as a resource for research on the immune response to SARS-CoV-2. Samples were obtained from the ongoing ImmuneRACE study (first 160 participants) and from 1,000 to 1,500 subjects provided by 6 global collaborators. The prospective study material was composed of cDNA or gDNA derived from T cells, B-cell-depleted T cells, or PBMCs. The paper's findings and limits, for the study overall: The quantity of clinical and demographic metadata differed by source and by participant and was supplied without curation.

Trimming leaves V shorter by 3 bases and J shorter by 4 bases, with the junction holding 1 base beyond the gene matches. According to the germline V gene, CDR1 reads SGHTA and CDR2 reads FQGNSA. The CDR3 runs 13 residues from the cysteine to the phenylalanine. The kept DNA is CDR3 alone, 39 bases in frame from the first base. TCRbeta CDR3 regions were amplified from genomic DNA using the immunoSEQ Assay, a bias-controlled multiplex PCR. The source study handled its data this way. The number of nucleated cells in each sample was estimated by amplification of reference gene primers within the assay. To quantify the absolute abundance of each unique TCRbeta CDR3 rearrangement, sequence reads were collapsed and filtered. For each sample, productive Simpson clonality was calculated as the square root of Simpson's diversity index over productive rearrangements. TCRdb obtained this table from immuneACCESS and retained in-frame rearrangements with V and J assigned. These tables miss some clones; where compared with another copy, unresolved V genes account for less than half of the shortfall, and the remainder is unexplained. V and J calls and clone size are those listed in that table; D and trimming were worked out from the DNA. The table for this sample lists about 440,000 clones; around 89% of them were counted only once. The ten largest clonotypes hold 4% to 4.5% of the sample.

Recombination connected TRBV7-2 to TRBJ2-5; TRBD1 agrees with 8 junctional bases. The clonotype originates from a woman aged 25-40 years with acute or convalescent COVID-19. The material sequenced was peripheral blood. The sequenced DNA: TGTGCCAGCAGCTTGGACAGGGTAGAGACCCAGTACTTC. Its protein is CASSLDRVETQYF. Outside the CDR3, residues come from the reference TRBV7-2 and TRBJ2-5 proteins, so the full variable domain is: GAGVSQSPSNKVTEKGKDVELRCDPISGHTALYWYRQSLGQGLEFLIYFQGNSAPDKSGLPSDRFSAERTGGSVSTLTIQRTQQEDSAVYLCASSLDRVETQYFGPGTRLLVL.